This entry features one TCR beta chain sequence. V was shortened by 5 bases and J by 4 bases, with 15 bases between the two germline ends. The germline V gene encodes CDR1 SGHRS and CDR2 YFSETQ. This CDR3 has 14 residues. A second PCR of 7 to 11 cycles used a sample-barcoded 5' primer and a J-beta primer mix. TCRdb re-analysed the 5' RACE reads in MiXCR, keeping a single row per CDR3 protein. Here the sample spans about 640,000 distinct CDR3 sequences, roughly 50% being singletons. This sample stems from a study of blood T cells in healthy people across ages. The sequencing sample was made of blood. This rearrangement joins TRBV5-1 to TRBJ1-1; no reliable D call. This clonotype originated in a man aged 55-75 years in good health. CDR3: CASRWATEGTEAFF. For the CDR3, the DNA is TGCGCCAGCAGGTGGGCAACGGAAGGCACTGAAGCTTTCTTT.